The source of this TCR beta chain is a study of long-term antiretroviral therapy in people with HIV. Trimming at V came to 6 bases and at J to 2 bases, leaving 6 bases not matched to a gene. CDR3 length: 15 amino acids. CDR1 is MNHNS, CDR2 SASEGT, per germline. General study results and limits: Clones that expanded before ART (that is, prior to treatment) dominated the repertoire at all time points.

About this clone itself: No antigen is known for it.

Version v3.0 of the immunoSEQ assay ran at survey level. The table came from immunoSEQ multiplex PCR; TCRdb's copy has only in-frame clones and leaves some out. Among about 24,000 clones listed, about four fifths were seen once. The clonotype originates from a man aged 25 to 40 with HIV. This chain connects TRBV6-1 to TRBJ1-5; 8 bases line up with TRBD1. This sample comprised unsorted PBMCs, obtained 4.4 years after starting antiretroviral therapy. Here the CDR3 DNA reads TGTGCCAGCAGGGACAGGGTGGTTGGCAATCAGCCCCAGCATTTT. Its translation: CASRDRVVGNQPQHF.